The sequence of this TCR beta chain was determined in a study of blood T cell repertoires in COVID-19 (dated by TCRdb to 2020 to 2022). For context, the study as a whole: The collaborator samples originated in the United States, Italy and Spain and spanned the acute and convalescent phases of COVID-19. The prospective study material was composed of cDNA or gDNA derived from T cells, B-cell-depleted T cells, or PBMCs. Deeply sampled blood TCRbeta repertoires from subjects exposed to, actively infected with, or recovered from COVID-19 were included in the dataset. The repertoires were released in a freely available public database intended as a resource for research on the immune response to SARS-CoV-2. The samples were drawn from the first 160 participants of the ongoing ImmuneRACE study and from some 1,300 subjects provided by 6 global collaborators. The sample metadata nearly always contained a de-identified subject ID, COVID-19 status, age in years and sex. Where available, HLA class I and class II types were obtained from metadata supplied by the sample provider rather than from assay-based typing.

TCRbeta CDR3 regions were amplified from genomic DNA using the immunoSEQ Assay, a bias-controlled multiplex PCR. In the authors' own workflow: The number of nucleated cells in each sample was estimated from the amplification of reference gene primers within the assay. To quantify the absolute abundance of each unique TCRbeta CDR3 rearrangement, sequence reads were collapsed and filtered. Productive Simpson clonality was computed per sample as the square root of Simpson's diversity index over productive rearrangements. TCRdb holds this immuneACCESS table with in-frame rearrangements only. Some clones are missing; in checked studies, unresolved V genes explain under half, and the rest has no known cause. V, J and clone size were drawn from that table, and D and trimming were deduced from the DNA. The sample table contains 40,000 or so clones; only one count was recorded for 70% to 90% of them. The biggest ten clones account for more than 4.5% of the sample.

On the study overall, not on this receptor specifically: The amount of clinical and demographic metadata varied by source and participant and was provided uncurated.

In Seattle, one collaborating source enrolled patients while the infection was active and tracked those patients longitudinally over the course of disease. Collaborating institutions collected whole blood in K2EDTA tubes following their own protocols. For TCRbeta analysis, collaborators shipped samples as frozen whole blood, isolated PBMCs, or DNA extracted from either of those sample types. Comment on this clone: Its target antigen remains unknown. The sample holds no much larger clone one base away, and base qualities are not on file.

The CDR3 holds 13 amino acids from the cysteine to the phenylalanine. The retained sequence is limited to the CDR3, 39 bases, with the frame set at the first base. V and J are trimmed by 5 bases and 4 bases, and the gene matches miss 3 bases of the junction. The chain joins TRBV12-3 or TRBV12-4 to TRBJ1-2; 8 nucleotides in the junction match TRBD1. This receptor was obtained from a man between 60 and 70 years old with COVID-19, enrolled during active disease. Material for sequencing was peripheral blood. DNA sequence: TGTGCCAGCAGTCCAGGGGGCGCCTATGGCTACACCTTC. Its coded protein is CASSPGGAYGYTF.